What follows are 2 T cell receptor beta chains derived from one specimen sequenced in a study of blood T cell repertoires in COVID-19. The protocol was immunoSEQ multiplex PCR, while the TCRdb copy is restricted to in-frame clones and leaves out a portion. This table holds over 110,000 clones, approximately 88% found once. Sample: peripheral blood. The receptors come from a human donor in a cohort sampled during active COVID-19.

This chain's CDR3 is CASSQGQGAGNEQFF. CDR3 coding DNA: TGTGCCAGCAGCCAAGGACAAGGGGCCGGCAATGAGCAGTTCTTC. V gene TRBV3-1 (or the pseudogene TRBV3-2) combines with J gene TRBJ2-1, with TRBD1 as a possible D gene (5 bases). Germline loops: CDR1 LGHDT, CDR2 YNNKEL (reference sequence). CDR3 length: 15 residues. The V gene lost 1 base and the J gene lost 6 bases, with 13 bases spanning the gap.

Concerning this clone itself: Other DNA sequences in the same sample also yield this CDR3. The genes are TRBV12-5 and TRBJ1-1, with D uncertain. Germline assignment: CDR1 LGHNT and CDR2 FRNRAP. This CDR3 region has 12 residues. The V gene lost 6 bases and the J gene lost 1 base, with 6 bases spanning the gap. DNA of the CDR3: TGTGCTAGTGGCCTCGGGAACACTGAAGCTTTCTTT. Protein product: CASGLGNTEAFF.